Following are 7 T cell receptor beta chains from one sample sequenced in a study. Using its own MiXCR run on the 5' RACE reads, TCRdb lists one record per CDR3 protein. The table has tens of thousands of distinct CDR3 sequences, 25% to 30% seen once; the top ten hold roughly 1.9%. Sequenced material: naive CD4+ T cells sorted from blood. The subset: naive CD4+ T cells, CD4+CD45RA+CD25-. These receptors were taken from a female donor with breast cancer.

The V and J genes are TRBV5-1 and TRBJ1-2; D perhaps matches TRBD1 (6 bases). The germline gives CDR1 SGHRS, CDR2 YFSETQ. Trimming cost V 4 bases and J 6 bases, with 22 bases left between them. This CDR3 region has 16 residues. The CDR3 coding sequence is TGCGCCAGCAGCCACCGGTCGTCTGGGGGCGAGGATGGCTACACCTTC. The encoded protein is CASSHRSSGGEDGYTF.

This clonotype is medium-sized within its sample. The chain uses TRBV28 and TRBJ2-3; D gene uncertain. V was trimmed by 3 bases and J by 5 bases, leaving 12 bases between them. Germline V gives CDR1 MDHEN, CDR2 SYDVKM. The CDR3 is made up of 14 amino acids. The CDR3 DNA reads as TGTGCCAGCAGTTTGGGAAGGGTTGGAGATACGCAGTATTTT. Protein product: CASSLGRVGDTQYF.

This chain uses TRBV30 with TRBJ2-3; D call uncertain. This CDR3 contains 11 residues. V lost 1 base, J lost 6 bases, and 5 bases lay in between. CDR1 is GTSNPN, CDR2 SVGIG, per germline (reference sequence). CDR3 sequence (DNA): TGTGCCTGGAGTGCTCGGGATACGCAGTATTTT. Translated: CAWSARDTQYF.

The chain joins TRBV5-4 to TRBJ2-3; D is ambiguous. Deletions cut 1 base from V and 4 bases from J, with 16 bases between. In germline, CDR1 is SGHNT, CDR2 YYREEE (reference sequence). The CDR3 covers 16 residues. The CDR3 here is CASSLKGMWRADTQYF. The CDR3 bases are TGTGCCAGCAGCTTGAAGGGTATGTGGAGAGCAGATACGCAGTATTTT.

This clonotype was picked up a small number of times. The rearrangement joins TRBV20-1 to TRBJ1-2; the D is unclear. V lost 1 base, J lost 2 bases, and 23 bases lay in between. The CDR3 runs 18 residues. The germline gives CDR1 DFQATT, CDR2 SNEGSKA (reference sequence). CDR3 DNA: TGCAGTGCTAGAGTAGATACCGGGCCCATACGGGAAAACTATGGCTACACCTTC. It yields the protein CSARVDTGPIRENYGYTF.

This clonotype was counted a few times. The rearrangement uses TRBV7-6 and TRBJ2-1; D gene unclear. V lost 1 base and J 3 bases, leaving 7 bases between the germline ends. The CDR3 is 14 amino acids. The germline V gene encodes CDR1 SGHVS and CDR2 FNYEAQ. The chain's CDR3 is CASSLVRGYNEQFF. The CDR3 nucleotides read TGTGCCAGCAGCTTAGTCCGCGGCTACAATGAGCAGTTCTTC.

This clonotype was picked up many times. The chain combines TRBV9 with TRBJ2-1; D call uncertain. CDR3 length: 15 amino acids. Germline V CDR1 and CDR2: SGDLS, YYNGEE. Trimming removed 3 bases from V and 5 bases from J, with 15 bases in between. CDR3 amino acids: CASSAALGRDNEQFF. In DNA form, the CDR3 reads TGTGCCAGCAGCGCAGCCCTCGGACGGGACAATGAGCAGTTCTTC.